This T cell receptor beta chain was recorded in a study of OX40 agonist ivuxolimab in advanced cancers. Turning to the study itself: Each patient was given ivuxolimab into a vein every 2 weeks, at 0.01 to 10 mg/kg. Study-wide points: The expanded peripheral T cells' antigen specificity was not determined.

With regard to this clone: Antigen specificity is unknown.

The CDR3 spans 13 residues. Looked up from germline, CDR1 is SQVTM and CDR2 is ANQGSEA. The V gene end was trimmed by 6 bases and the J gene end by 6 bases; junction bases not matched to a gene: 4. The repertoire was sequenced with immunoSEQ multiplex PCR; TCRdb's copy has only in-frame clones and lacks some. Here the sample spans approximately 65,000 clones, about 92% being singletons. Autoimmune disease history or systemic immunosuppression meant exclusion. Sequences were derived from CD4+ or CD8+ T cells sorted from blood, sampled in a trial of the OX40 agonist ivuxolimab. This TCR came from an adult with an advanced solid tumor such as melanoma, head and neck, liver or kidney cancer. The V gene is TRBV29-1, the J gene TRBJ2-3, with 12 bases that match TRBD1. CDR3 bases: TGCAGCGTGGGGACAGGGGGCCTGGATACGCAGTATTTT. It yields the protein CSVGTGGLDTQYF.